This paragraph reports one TCR beta chain. This record belongs to a study of blood T cell repertoires in COVID-19. Across the study: COVID-19 samples, acute and convalescent, were from the United States, Italy and Spain. T cells, B-cell-depleted T cells, or PBMCs provided the cDNA or gDNA that served as material.

The authors' processing: Amplification of reference gene primers provided the estimated nucleated cell counts. Produced via immunoSEQ multiplex PCR; TCRdb's table is partial and in-frame only. That table gives V, J and clone size, and the DNA gave D and trimming. The sample records approximately 54,000 clones, approximately 82% being singletons. CDR1 and CDR2 from the germline V gene are SGHTA and FQGNSA. The CDR3 contains 14 residues. Trimming pared 3 bases from V and 2 bases from J, leaving 8 bases between. The rearrangement links TRBV7-2 to TRBJ2-1; D is possibly TRBD2 (6 bases). The TCR sequence derives from a human donor in a cohort sampled during active COVID-19. Sequenced input: peripheral blood. This CDR3 reads CASSFSGPYNEQFF. The CDR3 DNA reads TGTGCCAGCAGCTTTAGCGGACCCTACAATGAGCAGTTCTTC.